This T cell receptor (beta chain) was sequenced in a study of cytomegalovirus exposure and HLA in healthy donors. Study observations and caveats: TCR beta chains numbering 150 to 200 were designated cytomegalovirus-associated.

Some clones are missing from TCRdb's copy, which holds only in-frame ones; the method was immunoSEQ multiplex PCR. The sample has approximately 200,000 clones; around four fifths are singletons. Concerning this clone: Its antigen remains unknown.

V was pared by 6 bases and J by 4 bases, with 7 bases of the junction left unmatched. The CDR3 runs to 15 residues. Germline V CDR1 and CDR2: SGHTA, FQGNSA. The receptor's source is a man younger than 35 in good health and CMV-seropositive. The sequencing input was PBMCs. The chain is built from TRBV7-2 and TRBJ2-1, with 9 bases identical to TRBD2. Here the CDR3 DNA reads TGTGCCAGCAGGACGGGACTAGCAGAGTACAATGAGCAGTTCTTC. It translates to CASRTGLAEYNEQFF.